This TCR beta chain was captured in a study of control samples from healthy donors and cancer patients. Sequenced by immunoSEQ multiplex PCR; TCRdb stores in-frame clones only, minus some. The data show around 94,000 clones, approximately 86% seen once. The sequence was collected from a woman aged 45-59 years in good health. Material: blood.

In nucleotides, the CDR3 is TGCGCCAGCAGCTTGGGGACAGCGGACCTCTATGGCTACACCTTC. Protein: CASSLGTADLYGYTF. The chain joins TRBV5-1 to TRBJ1-2, with a weak D call TRBD1 (6 bases). CDR1 is SGHRS, CDR2 YFSETQ, per germline. The CDR3 contains 15 residues. V shed 0 bases and J shed 4 bases, with 13 bases lying between them.